This T cell receptor beta chain is drawn from a study of blood T cell repertoires in COVID-19. V lost 0 bases, J lost 1 base, and 10 bases lay in between. The CDR3 totals 15 residues. Germline V gene data show CDR1 as SGHTS and CDR2 as YDEGEE. Using immunoSEQ multiplex PCR, the repertoire was profiled, and TCRdb retains in-frame clones only, with some absent. The sample contains over 100,000 clones, 85% of which appear only once. This receptor was identified in a man older than 75 with acute or convalescent COVID-19. The chain uses TRBV5-8 and TRBJ1-1; D ambiguous. Sequenced: peripheral blood. CDR3 sequence reads: CASSLVLKKNTEAFF. CDR3 DNA: TGTGCCAGCAGCTTGGTCCTAAAGAAGAACACTGAAGCTTTCTTT.